This entry features one TCR beta chain sequence. The data derive from a study of T cell clonotyping in hematopoietic cell transplantation. The method was immunoSEQ multiplex PCR; TCRdb's version includes in-frame clones alone and lacks a portion of them. The sample has some 9,400 clones, 75% to 80% seen once. The CDR3 totals 15 residues. V was pared by 4 bases and J by 0 bases, with 6 bases of the junction left unmatched. The V gene's germline CDR1 is SGHRS and CDR2 YFSETQ. The input for sequencing was PBMCs, taken 180 days after allogeneic stem cell transplant. This TCR was sampled from a male patient aged 40 to 50 who had an allogeneic stem cell transplant from a related donor, so the T cells may come from the graft donor. Some clones in this sample may be carry-over from other donors' samples. This rearrangement joins TRBV5-1 to TRBJ1-1, with TRBD1 identical over 7 bases. CDR3 bases: TGCGCCAGCAGCACGACGGGACAGTTGAACACTGAAGCTTTCTTT. Its translation: CASSTTGQLNTEAFF.